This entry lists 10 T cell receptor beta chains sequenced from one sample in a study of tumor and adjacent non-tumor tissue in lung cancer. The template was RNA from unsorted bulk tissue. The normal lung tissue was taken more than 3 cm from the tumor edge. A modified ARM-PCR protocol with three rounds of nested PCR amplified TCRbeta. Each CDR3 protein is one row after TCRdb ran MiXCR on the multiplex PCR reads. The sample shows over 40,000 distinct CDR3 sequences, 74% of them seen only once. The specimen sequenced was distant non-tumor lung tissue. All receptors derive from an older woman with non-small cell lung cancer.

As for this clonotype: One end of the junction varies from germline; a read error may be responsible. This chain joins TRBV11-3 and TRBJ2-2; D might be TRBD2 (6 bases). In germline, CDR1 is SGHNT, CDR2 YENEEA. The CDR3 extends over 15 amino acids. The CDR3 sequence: CASRPGRGVTGELFF. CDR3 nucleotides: TGTGCCAGCAGACCCGGGAGAGGGGTCACCGGGGAGCTATTTTTT.

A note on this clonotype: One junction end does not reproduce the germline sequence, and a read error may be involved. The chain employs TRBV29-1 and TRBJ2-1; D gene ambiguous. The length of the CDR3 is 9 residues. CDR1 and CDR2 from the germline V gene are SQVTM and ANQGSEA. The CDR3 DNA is TGCGGCGTTGGGATTGAGCATTTCTTC. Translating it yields CGVGIEHFF.

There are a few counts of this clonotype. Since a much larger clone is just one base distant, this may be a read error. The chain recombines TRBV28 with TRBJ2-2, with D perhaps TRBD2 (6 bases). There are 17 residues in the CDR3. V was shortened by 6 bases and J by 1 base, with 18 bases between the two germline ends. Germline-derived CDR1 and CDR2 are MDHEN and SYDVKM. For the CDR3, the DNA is TGTGCCAGCAGCCCCAGCGGGTCGGCAGGGAACACCGGGGAGCTGTTTTTT. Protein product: CASSPSGSAGNTGELFF.

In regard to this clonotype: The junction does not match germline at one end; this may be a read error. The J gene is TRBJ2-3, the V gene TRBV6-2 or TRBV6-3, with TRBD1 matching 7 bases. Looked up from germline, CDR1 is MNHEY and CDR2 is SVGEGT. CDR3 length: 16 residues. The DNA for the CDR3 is TGTGTCAGCAGCCAAACTGGACAGGCTGGCACAGATACGCCGTATTTT. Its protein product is CVSSQTGQAGTDTPYF.

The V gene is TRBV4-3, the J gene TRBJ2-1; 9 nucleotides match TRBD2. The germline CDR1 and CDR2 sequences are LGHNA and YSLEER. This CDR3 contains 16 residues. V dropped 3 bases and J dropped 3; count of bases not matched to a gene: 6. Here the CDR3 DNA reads TGCGCCAGCAGCCATATGACTAGCGGTAACTACAATGAGCAGTTCTTC. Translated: CASSHMTSGNYNEQFF.

CDR3 in DNA: TGTGCCAGCAGATCTACTAGCGGGAGTAAAGAGTACGAGCAGTACTTC. Its protein is CASRSTSGSKEYEQYF. This chain uses TRBV27 with TRBJ2-7, with TRBD2 matching over 11 bases. The germline V gene has CDR1 MNHEY and CDR2 SMNVEV (reference sequence). V shed 6 bases and J 4 bases; nucleotides not matched to a gene: 11. This CDR3 is built from 16 residues.

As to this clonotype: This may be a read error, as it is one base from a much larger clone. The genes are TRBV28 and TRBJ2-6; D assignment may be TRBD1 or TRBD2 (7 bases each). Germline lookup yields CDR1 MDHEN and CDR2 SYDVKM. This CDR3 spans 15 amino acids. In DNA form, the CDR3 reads TGTGCCACCGGTAGGGGGCTAGGGGGGGCCAACGTCCCGACTTTC. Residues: CATGRGLGGANVPTF.

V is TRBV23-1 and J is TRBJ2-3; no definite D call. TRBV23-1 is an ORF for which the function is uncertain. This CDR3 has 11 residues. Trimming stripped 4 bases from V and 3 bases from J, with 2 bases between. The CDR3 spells CASSPTDTQYF. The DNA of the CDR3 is TGCGCCAGCAGTCCGACAGATACGCAGTATTTT.

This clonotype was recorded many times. The CDR3 DNA is TGTGCCAGTAGTGGTGGGGTCCCCTCCTACAATGAGCAGTTCTTC. Residues: CASSGGVPSYNEQFF. The V call is TRBV19, the J call TRBJ2-1; D uncertain. V lost 5 bases, J lost 0 bases, and 11 bases lay in between. The CDR3 has 15 residues. The germline CDR1 and CDR2 sequences are LNHDA and SQIVND (reference sequence).

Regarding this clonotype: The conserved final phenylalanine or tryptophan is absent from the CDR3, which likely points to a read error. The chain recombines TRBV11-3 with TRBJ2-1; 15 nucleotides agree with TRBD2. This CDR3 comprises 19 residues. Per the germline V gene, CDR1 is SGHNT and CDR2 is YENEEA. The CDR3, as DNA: TGTGCCAGCAGCCGCCAGGGACTAGCGGGGGGAAGGTCCTATAATGAGCAGTTCATC. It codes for CASSRQGLAGGRSYNEQFI.